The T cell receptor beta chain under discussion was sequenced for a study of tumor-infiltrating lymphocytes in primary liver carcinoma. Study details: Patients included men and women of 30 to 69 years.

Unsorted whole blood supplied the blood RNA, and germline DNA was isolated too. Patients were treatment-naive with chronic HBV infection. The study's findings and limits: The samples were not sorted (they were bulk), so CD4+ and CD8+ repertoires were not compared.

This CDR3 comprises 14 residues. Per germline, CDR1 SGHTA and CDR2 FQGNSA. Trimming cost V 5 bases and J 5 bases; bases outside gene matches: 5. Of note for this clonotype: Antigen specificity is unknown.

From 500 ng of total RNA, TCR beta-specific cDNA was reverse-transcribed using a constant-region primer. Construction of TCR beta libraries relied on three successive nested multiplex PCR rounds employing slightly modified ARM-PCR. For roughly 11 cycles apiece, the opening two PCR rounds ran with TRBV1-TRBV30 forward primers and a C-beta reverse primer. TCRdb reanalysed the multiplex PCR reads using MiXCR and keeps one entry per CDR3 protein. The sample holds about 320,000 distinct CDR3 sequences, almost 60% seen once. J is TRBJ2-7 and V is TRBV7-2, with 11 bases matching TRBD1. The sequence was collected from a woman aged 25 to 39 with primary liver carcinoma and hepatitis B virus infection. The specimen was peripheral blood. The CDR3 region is CASSTGQGVHEQYF. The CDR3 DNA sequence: TGTGCCAGCAGCACGGGACAGGGGGTACACGAGCAGTACTTC.